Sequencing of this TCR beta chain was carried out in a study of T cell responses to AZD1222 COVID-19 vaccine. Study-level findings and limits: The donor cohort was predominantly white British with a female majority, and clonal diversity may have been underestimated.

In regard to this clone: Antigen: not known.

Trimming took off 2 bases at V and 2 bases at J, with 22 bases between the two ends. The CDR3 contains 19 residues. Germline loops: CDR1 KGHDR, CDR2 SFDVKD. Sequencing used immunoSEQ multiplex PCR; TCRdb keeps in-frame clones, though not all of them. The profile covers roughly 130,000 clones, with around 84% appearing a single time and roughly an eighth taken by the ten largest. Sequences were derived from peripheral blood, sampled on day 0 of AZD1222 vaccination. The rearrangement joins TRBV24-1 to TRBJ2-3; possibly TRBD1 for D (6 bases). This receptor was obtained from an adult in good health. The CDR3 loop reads CATSDSNRVRLDHTDTQYF. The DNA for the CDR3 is TGTGCCACCAGTGATTCTAACAGGGTTCGCTTAGACCACACAGATACGCAGTATTTT.